Reported below is one T cell receptor beta chain. The data originate from a study of shared clonotypes between healthy human individuals. At the level of the study: The cohort comprised a couple of women and a few men. Their ages spanned 18 to 49 years.

CDR1 and CDR2 (germline): SQVTM, ANQGSEA. V was pared by 2 bases and J by 2 bases, with 15 bases between. The CDR3 contains 16 residues. Sequencing was performed with immunoSEQ multiplex PCR; in TCRdb, only in-frame clones are kept and a portion is missing. The table shows approximately 500,000 clones, with roughly 80% occurring only once. The sequence derives from a woman between 40 and 50 years old in good health. Some clones in this sample may be carry-over from other donors' samples. J is TRBJ1-4 and V is TRBV29-1; D is undetermined. Sequences were obtained from PBMCs. This CDR3 reads CSVESGHAGTNEKLFF. The CDR3 DNA follows: TGCAGCGTTGAATCAGGTCACGCCGGGACTAATGAAAAACTGTTTTTT.